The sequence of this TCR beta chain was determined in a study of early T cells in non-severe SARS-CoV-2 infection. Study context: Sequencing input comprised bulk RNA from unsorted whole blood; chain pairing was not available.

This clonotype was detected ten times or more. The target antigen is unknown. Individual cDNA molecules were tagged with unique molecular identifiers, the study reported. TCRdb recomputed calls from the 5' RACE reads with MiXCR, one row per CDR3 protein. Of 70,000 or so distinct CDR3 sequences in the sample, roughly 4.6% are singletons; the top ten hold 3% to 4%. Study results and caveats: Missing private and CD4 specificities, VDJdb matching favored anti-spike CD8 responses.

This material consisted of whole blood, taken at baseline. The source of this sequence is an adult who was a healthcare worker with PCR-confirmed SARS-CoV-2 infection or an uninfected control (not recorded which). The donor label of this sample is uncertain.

The CDR3 DNA sequence: TGTGCTAGTGGTTTGGTACGTAGGAAGAATCAGCCCCAGCATTTT. Residues: CASGLVRRKNQPQHF. V and J are TRBV12-5 and TRBJ1-5; D call uncertain. The CDR3 has 15 residues. Germline CDR1 and CDR2: LGHNT and FRNRAP. V lost 0 bases and J 4 bases, leaving 10 bases between the germline ends.